Listed here are 10 T cell receptor beta chains from one sample, sequenced in a study of T cell responses to AZD1222 COVID-19 vaccine. Sequenced by immunoSEQ multiplex PCR; TCRdb stores in-frame clones only, minus some. The table shows around 86,000 clones, with around 89% occurring only once. The source material was peripheral blood, sampled on day 0 of AZD1222 vaccination. The receptors shown here come from an adult in good health.

This clone appeared once. The chain is built from TRBV19 and TRBJ1-2; D unclear. Germline V CDR1 and CDR2: LNHDA, SQIVND (reference sequence). The CDR3 has 13 residues. With 1 base removed from V and 3 bases from J, the gap between germline ends came to 6 bases. For the CDR3, the DNA is TGTGCCAGTAGTATAGGGTCAGACTATGGCTACACCTTC. Amino acids: CASSIGSDYGYTF.

This clone turned up a few times. The chain links TRBV9 to TRBJ1-2; possibly TRBD1 for D (5 bases). The length of the CDR3 is 14 residues. Per the germline V gene, CDR1 is SGDLS and CDR2 is YYNGEE. The V gene lost 0 bases and the J gene lost 4 bases, with 10 bases spanning the gap. The CDR3 spells CASSVEGDLYGYTF. CDR3 in DNA: TGTGCCAGCAGCGTAGAAGGGGACCTCTATGGCTACACCTTC.

This clone showed up just a few times. This chain connects TRBV2 to TRBJ2-6; 9 bases line up with TRBD1. The CDR3 totals 18 residues. After removal of 8 bases from V and 0 bases from J, the junction contained 11 bases not matched to a gene. Germline loops: CDR1 SNHLY, CDR2 FYNNEI. CDR3 region: CASVREGTGFSGANVLTF. Written as DNA, the CDR3 is TGTGCCAGCGTTAGGGAGGGGACAGGGTTCTCTGGGGCCAACGTCCTGACTTTC.

The rearrangement uses TRBV9 and TRBJ1-2; D not certain. This CDR3 spans 13 amino acids. Trimming took 3 bases from V and 6 from J, leaving 12 bases between them. Germline-derived CDR1 and CDR2 are SGDLS and YYNGEE. For the CDR3, the DNA is TGTGCCAGCAGCGCGACTACGCGCCATGGCTACACCTTC. Translation gives CASSATTRHGYTF.

The chain joins TRBV18 to TRBJ2-7, with 10 bases identical to TRBD1. CDR3 length: 15 amino acids. Germline CDR1 KGHSH, CDR2 LQKENI. V was pared by 6 bases and J by 2 bases, with 7 bases of the junction left unmatched. CDR3 protein: CASSRPGQGTYEQYF. The CDR3 bases are TGTGCCAGCTCTCGACCGGGACAGGGGACCTACGAGCAGTACTTC.

V usage is TRBV11-1 and J usage is TRBJ2-3, with 7 bases fitting TRBD2. Germline V gene sequence: CDR1 SGHAT, CDR2 FQDESV (reference sequence). CDR3 length equals 16 residues. J lost 1 base, V lost 0 bases, and 4 bases had no gene match. The CDR3 coding sequence is TGTGCCAGCAGCTTAGCGCTAAGCGGGGGCACAGATACGCAGTATTTT. This encodes CASSLALSGGTDTQYF.

The table lists this clone with a few counts. The chain combines TRBV7-2 with TRBJ1-1; 8 nucleotides agree with TRBD1. CDR1 and CDR2 (germline): SGHTA, FQGNSA. This CDR3 has 15 residues. Trimming took 5 bases from V and 0 from J; bases not matched to a gene: 5. The CDR3 loop reads CASSVNRGMNTEAFF. DNA for the CDR3: TGTGCCAGCAGCGTAAACAGGGGGATGAACACTGAAGCTTTCTTT. The variable domain in full, completed from reference TRBV7-2 and TRBJ1-1, reads GAGVSQSPSNKVTEKGKDVELRCDPISGHTALYWYRQSLGQGLEFLIYFQGNSAPDKSGLPSDRFSAERTGGSVSTLTIQRTQQEDSAVYLCASSVNRGMNTEAFFGQGTRLTVV.

J is TRBJ1-2 and V is TRBV6-5, with D unclear. CDR1 is MNHEY, CDR2 SVGAGI, per germline. The CDR3 contains 13 residues. Trimming removed 0 bases from V and 4 bases from J, with 6 bases in between. CDR3 in amino acids: CASSYSSAYGYTF. The CDR3 nucleotides read TGTGCCAGCAGTTACTCGTCAGCCTATGGCTACACCTTC.

The chain has TRBV9 and TRBJ2-7; no firm D call. This CDR3 comprises 14 residues. Trimming shortened V by 4 bases and J by 2 bases, and 13 bases separated the two germline ends. Germline V gene data show CDR1 as SGDLS and CDR2 as YYNGEE. The CDR3 DNA follows: TGTGCCAGCAGCCTCAGCCCCGACACCTACGAGCAGTACTTC. Translated: CASSLSPDTYEQYF.

This rearrangement joins TRBV3-1 (or the pseudogene TRBV3-2) to TRBJ1-1; D gene ambiguous. This CDR3 has 15 amino acids. Germline CDR1 reads LGHDT; CDR2 reads YNNKEL (reference sequence). V was trimmed by 1 base and J by 4 bases, leaving 13 bases between them. The CDR3 coding sequence is TGTGCCAGCAGCCAAGTTTGGAGACGGAGCACTGAAGCTTTCTTT. Protein product: CASSQVWRRSTEAFF.